The 7 T cell receptor beta chains listed next were all sequenced from one sample in a study of shared clonotypes between healthy human individuals. TCRdb keeps only in-frame clones here, not all; method: immunoSEQ multiplex PCR. The data contain 600,000 or so clones, 95% to 98% of them singletons. The naive CD8 fraction comprised CD45RO-negative cells positively selected for CCR7 and excluded terminally differentiated effector memory CD45RA+ cells. Material for sequencing was naive CD8+ T cells sorted from blood. The receptors here all came from a man aged 30 to 45 in good health.

This chain connects TRBV27 to TRBJ2-1; 15 bases map to TRBD2. The CDR3 contains 18 residues. CDR1 and CDR2 from the germline V gene are MNHEY and SMNVEV (reference sequence). J was trimmed by 5 bases and V by 3 bases; bases with no gene match: 8. CDR3 region: CASSFPGLAGGNHNEQFF. In DNA form, the CDR3 reads TGTGCCAGCAGTTTTCCGGGACTAGCGGGAGGAAACCACAATGAGCAGTTCTTC.

The chain has TRBV27 and TRBJ2-1; D is unclear. The CDR3 spans 13 residues. Trimming removed 5 bases from V and 2 bases from J, with 7 bases in between. CDR1 is MNHEY and CDR2 is SMNVEV in the germline V gene (reference sequence). This chain's CDR3 is CASSTPPYNEQFF. The CDR3 nucleotides are TGTGCCAGCAGTACGCCCCCCTACAATGAGCAGTTCTTC.

This clone showed up just once. V and J are TRBV29-1 and TRBJ1-2, with unresolved D. CDR1 SQVTM and CDR2 ANQGSEA come from the germline V gene. The CDR3 has 12 amino acids. V was shortened by 8 bases and J by 6 bases, with 16 bases between the two germline ends. CDR3 in amino acids: CSSGVIGDGYTF. The CDR3 coding sequence is TGCAGCTCCGGAGTAATCGGGGATGGCTACACCTTC.

This chain links TRBV11-2 with TRBJ2-7, with D maybe TRBD1 (5 bases). The germline V and J ends were trimmed by 3 bases and 4 bases, with 10 bases remaining between them. The CDR3 has 13 amino acids. Germline values: CDR1 SGHAT, CDR2 FQNNGV. CDR3 amino acids: CASSLTVRYEQYF. CDR3 nucleotide sequence: TGTGCCAGCAGCTTGACAGTCCGGTACGAGCAGTACTTC. The full variable domain, rest sourced from reference TRBV11-2 and TRBJ2-7, is EAGVAQSPRYKIIEKRQSVAFWCNPISGHATLYWYQQILGQGPKLLIQFQNNGVVDDSQLPKDRFSAERLKGVDSTLKIQPAKLEDSAVYLCASSLTVRYEQYFGPGTRLTVT.

The chain has TRBV29-1 and TRBJ2-3, with 11 positions matching TRBD2. The CDR3 sequence is 19 residues long. Germline V gives CDR1 SQVTM, CDR2 ANQGSEA. After removal of 2 bases from V and 2 bases from J, the junction contained 15 bases not matched to a gene. CDR3 sequence reads: CSVEHGLAGQGLNTDTQYF. DNA for the CDR3: TGCAGCGTTGAACATGGACTAGCGGGCCAGGGCCTTAACACAGATACGCAGTATTTT.

The chain uses TRBV29-1 and TRBJ2-5, with D possibly being TRBD1 or TRBD2 (5 bases each). TRBJ2-7 matches the DNA end more closely, so the J call is doubtful. Germline lookup yields CDR1 SQVTM and CDR2 ANQGSEA. The CDR3 sequence is 13 residues long. CDR3 DNA: TGCAGCGTTGAGGGACCACCTACCTACGAGCAGTACTTC. Encoded protein: CSVEGPPTYEQYF.

The V gene is TRBV7-9, the J gene TRBJ2-7; weak D call: TRBD2 (7 bases). CDR1 is SEHNR and CDR2 is FQNEAQ in the germline V gene (reference sequence). The CDR3 extends over 16 amino acids. V dropped 5 bases and J dropped 3 bases, with 20 bases sitting between them. CDR3 DNA: TGTGCCAGCAGCGCCCCCGGGGGGCACGAAATCTACGAGCAGTACTTC. Its protein is CASSAPGGHEIYEQYF. Filled out from reference TRBV7-9 and TRBJ2-7, the complete variable domain reads DTGVSQNPRHKITKRGQNVTFRCDPISEHNRLYWYRQTLGQGPEFLTYFQNEAQLEKSRLLSDRFSAERPKGSFSTLEIQRTEQGDSAMYLCASSAPGGHEIYEQYFGPGTRLTVT.